A single T cell receptor beta chain is shown here with its context. Its antigen target is currently unknown. Base qualities are not at hand, and no much larger clone is one base apart. The sample's time point label, in plain terms: about 5 months on oral tofacitinib. In the paper's terms, the treatment or condition label means: oral pan-JAK inhibitor, 5-10 mg twice daily. Lesional scalp punch biopsies and peripheral blood were collected from alopecia areata patients. PBMCs were isolated by density centrifugation and stained for CD3, CD4 and CD8, after which CD4+ and CD8+ T cells were sorted on a FACSAria. These data originate in a study of CD8+ T cells in alopecia areata (dated by TCRdb to the late 2010s). As for the study more broadly: The treated patients, all with moderate-to-severe alopecia areata, were enrolled in an open-label pilot trial of oral tofacitinib given at 5 to 10 mg twice daily. In treated patients, disease severity was measured using the SALT score, which gives the percentage of scalp surface area affected. The study used high-throughput TCRbeta sequencing to examine T cell clonal expansion in alopecia areata, in both the C3H/HeJ mouse model and human patients. TCRbeta CDR3 regions were amplified by immunoSEQ multiplex PCR with 35 Vbeta forward and 13 Jbeta reverse primers. Scalp clonality was compared among normal scalp (n=4), patchy alopecia areata scalp (n=8), and alopecia totalis/universalis scalp (n=8). On the human side, TCRbeta sequencing was run on scalp tissue and on sorted CD4+ and CD8+ peripheral blood T cells from healthy controls and from alopecia areata patients with either patchy or totalis/universalis disease. Tofacitinib-treated patients had biopsies at baseline and at 4 and 24 weeks of treatment, with a later scalp biopsy in several patients. The RNA source kit depended on sample type: the PAXgene miRNA kit for fixed scalp, the miRNeasy kit for PBMCs, and the RNeasy kit for mouse skin. Patients stayed on tofacitinib for 6 to 18 months and then had 6 months of follow-up off drug so that delayed response and recurrence could be assessed. Study-wide findings and limitations: Resident alphabeta T cells in normal human skin are also sequenced, complicating scalp TCR repertoire analysis, unlike mouse skin dominated by gammadelta T cells. Higher clonality and more expanded CD8+ clones were observed in lesional scalp than in normal scalp, particularly in alopecia totalis/universalis, a finding suggestive of antigenic drive. Scalp clonality and the number of expanded CD8+ clones among the top 100 scalp clones were significantly decreased by tofacitinib. The treated cohort was small, with a single nonresponder, so links between baseline CD8+ expansion and response need larger studies. During tofacitinib treatment, many expanded lesional clones stuck around in both scalp and blood, and this persistence may partly explain why relapse happens after treatment is stopped. Shared TCR sequences between patients were less evident than in mice, which may be partly attributable to HLA diversity in the patient population.

Between the V and J ends, shortened by 4 bases and 8 bases respectively, the junction contains 20 bases. The CDR3 runs 15 amino acids, cysteine and phenylalanine included. The read is trimmed to its CDR3 DNA, 45 bases read in frame from base 1. From the germline V gene, CDR1 is LGHNT and CDR2 is FRNRAP. Library preparation used the immunoSEQ multiplex PCR assay. RNA was extracted from all samples and reverse transcribed into cDNA, which served as template for TCR sequencing. First-strand cDNA was synthesized using SuperScript III with a 2:1 mix of oligo-dT and random hexamers. A synthetic immune receptor repertoire was used to gauge amplification bias, and whatever bias remained was removed computationally. On the study's bioinformatics: Raw reads were preprocessed to remove errors, and CDR3 was defined by IMGT conventions from the conserved cysteine to phenylalanine. Clonality was computed as 1 minus the Shannon entropy, with the entropy normalized by log2 of the number of productive unique TCRs. Whether each scalp clone was CD4 or CD8 was inferred by checking scalp TCRbeta sequences against the CD4 and CD8 repertoires from sorted blood. TCRdb took this table from immuneACCESS and kept in-frame rearrangements with V and J called. Such tables lack part of the clones; where checked against another copy, unresolved V genes explain under half of the gap, and the rest is unexplained. For V, J and clone size, that table is used; D and trimming come from the DNA. This sample is represented by about 200,000 clones; about three fifths of them were singletons. 5.5% of the sample is taken by the ten largest.

This TCR derives from a human donor with alopecia areata. The chain is made from TRBV12-5 and TRBJ1-2; the D region possibly corresponds to TRBD1 (6 bases align). Sequences were derived from CD4+ T cells sorted from blood, sampled at week 24, from a patient treated with tofacitinib. The DNA sequence is given as TGTGCTAGTGGTTCACGCCTACAGGGAGTTGGCGGCTACACCTTC. The translation is CASGSRLQGVGGYTF.